The present TCR beta chain was sequenced within a study of shared clonotypes between healthy human individuals. Looking at the study overall: A couple of women and a few men aged 18 to 49 served as donors.

This CDR3 spans 13 amino acids. J gave up 15 bases and V 5 bases, and 15 bases lay outside the gene matches. The V gene's germline CDR1 is GTSNPN and CDR2 SVGIG (reference sequence). The table came from immunoSEQ multiplex PCR; TCRdb's copy has only in-frame clones and leaves some out. The table lists over a million clones, around 95% of them singletons. V usage is TRBV30 and J usage is TRBJ1-5; 8 bases fit TRBD1. The specimen sequenced was naive CD4+ T cells sorted from blood. Subset: CD45RA+ positively selected. The receptor was isolated from a young man in good health. The CDR3 loop is CAWDNGGQALRHF. DNA for the CDR3: TGTGCCTGGGATAACGGGGGACAGGCACTAAGGCATTTT.